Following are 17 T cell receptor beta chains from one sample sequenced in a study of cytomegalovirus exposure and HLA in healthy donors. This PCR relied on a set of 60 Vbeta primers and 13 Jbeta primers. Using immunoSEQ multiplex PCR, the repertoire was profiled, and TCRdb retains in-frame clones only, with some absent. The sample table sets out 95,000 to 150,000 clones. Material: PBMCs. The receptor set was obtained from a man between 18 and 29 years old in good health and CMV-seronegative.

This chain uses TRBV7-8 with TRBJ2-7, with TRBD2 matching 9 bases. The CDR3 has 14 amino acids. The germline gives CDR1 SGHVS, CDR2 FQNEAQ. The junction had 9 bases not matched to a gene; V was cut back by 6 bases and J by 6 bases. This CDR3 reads CASRVAGDRGEQYF. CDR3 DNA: TGTGCCAGCAGAGTAGCGGGGGACCGTGGCGAGCAGTACTTC.

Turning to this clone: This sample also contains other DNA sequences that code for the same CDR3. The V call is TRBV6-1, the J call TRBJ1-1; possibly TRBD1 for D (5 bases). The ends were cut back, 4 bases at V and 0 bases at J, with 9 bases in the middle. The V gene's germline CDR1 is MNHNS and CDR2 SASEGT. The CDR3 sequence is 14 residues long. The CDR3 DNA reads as TGTGCCAGCAGTGCTACAGGAATGAACACTGAAGCTTTCTTT. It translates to CASSATGMNTEAFF.

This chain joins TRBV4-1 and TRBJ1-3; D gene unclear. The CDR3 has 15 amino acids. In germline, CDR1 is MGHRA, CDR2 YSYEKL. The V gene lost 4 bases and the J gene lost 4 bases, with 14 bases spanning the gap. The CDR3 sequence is CASSLLGPLGNTIYF. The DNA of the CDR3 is TGCGCCAGCAGCCTCCTGGGCCCTCTGGGAAACACCATATATTTT.

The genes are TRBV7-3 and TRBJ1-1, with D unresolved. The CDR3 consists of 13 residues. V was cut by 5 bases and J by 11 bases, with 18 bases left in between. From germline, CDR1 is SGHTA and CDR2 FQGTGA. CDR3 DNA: TGTGCCAGCAGCCCGCAAGTCGGACTGTATGCTTTCTTT. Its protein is CASSPQVGLYAFF.

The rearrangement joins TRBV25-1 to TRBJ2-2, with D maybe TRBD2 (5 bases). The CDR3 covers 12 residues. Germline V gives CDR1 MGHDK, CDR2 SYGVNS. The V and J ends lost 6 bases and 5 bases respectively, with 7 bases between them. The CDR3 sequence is CASRRETGELFF. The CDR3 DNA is TGTGCCAGCAGGAGGGAGACCGGGGAGCTGTTTTTT.

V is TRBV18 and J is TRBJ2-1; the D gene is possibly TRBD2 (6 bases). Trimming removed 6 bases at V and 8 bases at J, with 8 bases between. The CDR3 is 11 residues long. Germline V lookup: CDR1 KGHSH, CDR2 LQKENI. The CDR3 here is CASSGTDEQFF. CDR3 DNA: TGTGCCAGCTCGGGGACTGATGAGCAGTTCTTC.

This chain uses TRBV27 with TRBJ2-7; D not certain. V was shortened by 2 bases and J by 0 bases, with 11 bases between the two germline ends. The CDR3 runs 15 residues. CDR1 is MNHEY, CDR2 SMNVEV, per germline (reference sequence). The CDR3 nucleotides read TGTGCCAGCAGTTTAGGTCGCACGAGCTCCTACGAGCAGTACTTC. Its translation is CASSLGRTSSYEQYF.

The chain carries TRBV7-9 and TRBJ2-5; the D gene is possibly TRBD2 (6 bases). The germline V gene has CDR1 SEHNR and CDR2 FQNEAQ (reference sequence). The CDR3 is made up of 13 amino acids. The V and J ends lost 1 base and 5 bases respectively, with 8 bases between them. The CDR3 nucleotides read TGTGCCAGCAGCTTAGGTGGAGGGGAGACCCAGTACTTC. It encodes CASSLGGGETQYF.

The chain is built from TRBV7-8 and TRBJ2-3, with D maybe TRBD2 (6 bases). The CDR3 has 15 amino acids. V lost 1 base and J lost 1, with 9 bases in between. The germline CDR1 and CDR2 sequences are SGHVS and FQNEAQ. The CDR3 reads CASSLGGAGTDTQYF. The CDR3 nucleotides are TGTGCCAGCAGCTTAGGCGGGGCCGGCACAGATACGCAGTATTTT.

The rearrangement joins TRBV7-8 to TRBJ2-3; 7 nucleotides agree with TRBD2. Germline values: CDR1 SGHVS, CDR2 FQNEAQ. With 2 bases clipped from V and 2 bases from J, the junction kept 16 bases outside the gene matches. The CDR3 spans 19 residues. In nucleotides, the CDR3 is TGTGCCAGCAGCTTACTTCTCCAGCGGGGATTCTCCGACACAGATACGCAGTATTTT. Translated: CASSLLLQRGFSDTDTQYF.

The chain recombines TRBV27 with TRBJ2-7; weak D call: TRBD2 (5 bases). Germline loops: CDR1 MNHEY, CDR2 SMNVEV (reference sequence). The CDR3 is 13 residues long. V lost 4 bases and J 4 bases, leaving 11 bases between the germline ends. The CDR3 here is CASSYRDLYEQYF. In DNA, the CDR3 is TGTGCCAGCAGTTACCGGGATTTATACGAGCAGTACTTC.

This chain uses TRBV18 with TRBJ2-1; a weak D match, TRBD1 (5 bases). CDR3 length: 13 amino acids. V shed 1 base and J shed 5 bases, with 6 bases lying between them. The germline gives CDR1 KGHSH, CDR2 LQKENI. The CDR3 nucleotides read TGTGCCAGCTCACCACAGACAGACAATGAGCAGTTCTTC. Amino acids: CASSPQTDNEQFF.

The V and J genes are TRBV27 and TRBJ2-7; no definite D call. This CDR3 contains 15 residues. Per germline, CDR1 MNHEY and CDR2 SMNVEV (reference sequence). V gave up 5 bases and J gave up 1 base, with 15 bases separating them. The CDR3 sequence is CASSGQVRSSYEQYF. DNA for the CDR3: TGTGCCAGCAGTGGGCAGGTTCGTTCGTCCTACGAGCAGTACTTC.

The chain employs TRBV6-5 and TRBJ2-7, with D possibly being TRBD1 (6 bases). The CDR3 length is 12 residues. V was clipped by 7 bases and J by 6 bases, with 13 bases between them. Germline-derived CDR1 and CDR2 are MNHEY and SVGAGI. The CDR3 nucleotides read TGTGCCAGCATAAAACGAGGGGGCGAGCAGTACTTC. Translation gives CASIKRGGEQYF.

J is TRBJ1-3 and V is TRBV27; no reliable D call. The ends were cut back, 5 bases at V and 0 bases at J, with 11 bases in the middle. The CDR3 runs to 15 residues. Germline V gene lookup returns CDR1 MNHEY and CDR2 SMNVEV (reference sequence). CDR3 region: CASSKDGNSGNTIYF. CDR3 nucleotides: TGTGCCAGCAGTAAGGACGGGAACTCTGGAAACACCATATATTTT.

Written as DNA, the CDR3 is TGTGCCAGCAGCTTAATCAGGGGGTCATACGAGCAGTACTTC. It is translated as CASSLIRGSYEQYF. The chain has TRBV7-6 and TRBJ2-7; 7 bases map to TRBD1. CDR3 length: 14 amino acids. V gave up 2 bases and J gave up 4 bases; unmatched junction bases: 5. The germline gives CDR1 SGHVS, CDR2 FNYEAQ.

The CDR3 loop reads CASSLGNRGPTDTQYF. Written as DNA, the CDR3 is TGCGCCAGCAGCTTGGGGAACAGGGGGCCCACAGATACGCAGTATTTT. This chain connects TRBV5-1 to TRBJ2-3; 9 positions match TRBD1. This CDR3 has 16 residues. Unmatched junction bases numbered 4, after V lost 0 bases and J lost 2 bases. The germline V gene encodes CDR1 SGHRS and CDR2 YFSETQ. The full variable domain, its missing parts supplied by reference TRBV5-1 and TRBJ2-3, is KAGVTQTPRYLIKTRGQQVTLSCSPISGHRSVSWYQQTPGQGLQFLFEYFSETQRNKGNFPGRFSGRQFSNSRSEMNVSTLELGDSALYLCASSLGNRGPTDTQYFGPGTRLTVL.